What follows are 32 T cell receptor beta chains derived from one specimen sequenced in a study of cytomegalovirus exposure and HLA in healthy donors. The study ran its PCR with 60 Vbeta and 13 Jbeta primers. Libraries were prepared by immunoSEQ multiplex PCR; TCRdb keeps only in-frame clonotypes and omits some of them. The table includes some 180,000 clones, around 77% detected once. Material: PBMCs. These receptors were obtained from a woman between 25 and 40 years old in good health and CMV-seronegative.

The chain combines TRBV4-2 with TRBJ2-1, with 11 bases that match TRBD2. This CDR3 contains 19 residues. Per the germline V gene, CDR1 is LGHNA and CDR2 is YNFKEQ. The V gene end was trimmed by 2 bases and the J gene end by 6 bases; junction bases not matched to a gene: 15. The CDR3 sequence: CASSQPPGSGRARGNEQFF. The DNA for the CDR3 is TGTGCCAGCAGCCAACCCCCCGGTAGCGGGAGGGCGAGGGGCAATGAGCAGTTCTTC.

Points on this clone: Germline and junction disagree at one end, which may indicate a read error. DNA for the CDR3: TGTGCCAGCAGTTTTCTCGGGAGCTCCTACAATGAGCGGTTCTTC. Protein product: CASSFLGSSYNERFF. This chain connects TRBV25-1 to TRBJ2-1; a possible D gene is TRBD2 (6 bases). CDR1 and CDR2 from the germline V gene are MGHDK and SYGVNS. CDR3 length: 15 residues. The whole variable domain, remainder taken from reference TRBV25-1 and TRBJ2-1, is EADIYQTPRYLVIGTGKKITLECSQTMGHDKMYWYQQDPGMELHLIHYSYGVNSTEKGDLSSESTVSRIRTEHFPLTLESARPSHTSQYLCASSFLGSSYNERFFGPGTRLTVL.

The chain is built from TRBV6-5 and TRBJ1-2; 7 bases line up with TRBD1. The CDR3 loop spans 13 amino acids. The junction had 3 bases not matched to a gene; V was cut back by 2 bases and J by 6 bases. Germline V gene sequence: CDR1 MNHEY, CDR2 SVGAGI. CDR3 protein: CASSYGTVNGYTF. The CDR3 DNA reads TGTGCCAGCAGTTACGGGACAGTTAATGGCTACACCTTC.

A single count supports this clone. The chain carries TRBV19 and TRBJ1-3, with 9 nucleotides matching TRBD1. The CDR3 has 13 amino acids. V shed 6 bases, J shed 7 bases, and the junction held 4 bases outside the gene matches. CDR1 and CDR2 from the germline V gene are LNHDA and SQIVND (reference sequence). CDR3 amino acids: CASRRTGANTIYF. The CDR3 DNA follows: TGTGCCAGTAGAAGGACAGGGGCGAACACCATATATTTT.

V usage is TRBV2 and J usage is TRBJ2-7; the D gene is possibly TRBD2 (6 bases). CDR3 size: 14 residues. CDR1 SNHLY and CDR2 FYNNEI come from the germline V gene. V gave up 4 bases and J gave up 0 bases, with 10 bases separating them. CDR3 sequence (DNA): TGTGCCAGCAGTGTTAGCGGAAGCTCCTACGAGCAGTACTTC. Protein product: CASSVSGSSYEQYF.

This rearrangement joins TRBV13 to TRBJ2-3, with 9 positions matching TRBD2. This CDR3 region has 16 residues. Germline trimming cut 5 bases from V and 1 base from J; bases unmatched to any gene: 7. Germline assignment: CDR1 PRHDT and CDR2 FYEKMQ (reference sequence). CDR3: CASSPRLAAGTDTQYF. The CDR3 DNA sequence: TGTGCCAGCAGCCCTAGACTAGCGGCTGGCACAGATACGCAGTATTTT.

The rearrangement uses TRBV5-1 and TRBJ1-6, with TRBD1 matching over 7 bases. The CDR3 consists of 16 residues. The junction had 13 bases not matched to a gene; V was cut back by 7 bases and J by 6 bases. The germline CDR1 and CDR2 sequences are SGHRS and YFSETQ. CDR3 bases: TGCGCCAGCCACAAGTCCGGGGCAGGGGGTAATTCACCCCTCCACTTT. Translating gives CASHKSGAGGNSPLHF.

The chain combines TRBV21-1 with TRBJ1-4; TRBD1 was called by the table and not checked on the DNA. TRBV21-1 represents a pseudogene. CDR3 length: 16 amino acids. CDR3 bases: TGTGCCAGCAGCAAATATCAATGGGGTACAGGGTTGGAGGTGTTTTTT. Translated: CASSKYQWGTGLEVFF.

The rearrangement links TRBV7-9 to TRBJ2-1; TRBD1 agrees at 9 bases. V gave up 2 bases and J gave up 5 bases; unmatched junction bases: 10. Germline V gene sequence: CDR1 SEHNR, CDR2 FQNEAQ (reference sequence). The CDR3 totals 17 residues. The CDR3 loop is CASSLLFGTGSNNEQFF. CDR3 nucleotide sequence: TGTGCCAGCAGCTTACTTTTCGGGACAGGGTCCAACAATGAGCAGTTCTTC.

J is TRBJ2-7 and V is TRBV14; TRBD2 aligns across 11 bases. The germline V gene has CDR1 SGHDN and CDR2 FVKESK. This CDR3 spans 16 amino acids. V lost 0 bases to trimming and J lost 3 bases; unmatched junction nucleotides: 4. The CDR3 here is CASSQDIAGGFYEQYF. The DNA of the CDR3 is TGTGCCAGCAGCCAAGATATAGCGGGGGGGTTCTACGAGCAGTACTTC.

The gene calls are TRBV10-3 and TRBJ1-1; a possible D gene is TRBD1 (5 bases). Per the germline V gene, CDR1 is ENHRY and CDR2 is SYGVKD. CDR3 length: 15 amino acids. Trimming removed 2 bases from V and 3 bases from J, with 13 bases in between. The CDR3 nucleotides are TGTGCCATCAGTGAGATTTCAGGGCTGCACACTGAAGCTTTCTTT. The encoded protein is CAISEISGLHTEAFF.

The V and J genes are TRBV29-1 and TRBJ2-5, with TRBD1 matching over 10 bases. Germline assignment: CDR1 SQVTM and CDR2 ANQGSEA. This CDR3 region has 13 residues. V gave up 8 bases and J gave up 4 bases; unmatched junction bases: 7. The CDR3 DNA follows: TGCAGCACCCACCGGGACAGGGGAGAGACCCAGTACTTC. Translated, it gives CSTHRDRGETQYF.

V and J are TRBV7-9 and TRBJ2-1, with D possibly matching TRBD2 (6 bases). Germline V gene lookup returns CDR1 SEHNR and CDR2 FQNEAQ (reference sequence). V lost 2 bases to trimming and J lost 9 bases, with 11 bases between them. The CDR3 totals 13 residues. The CDR3 nucleotides read TGTGCCAGCAGCTTAACTAGCAGTAGTGAGCAGTTCTTC. It codes for CASSLTSSSEQFF.

A few counts support this clone. The chain combines TRBV19 with TRBJ2-7, with 10 bases that match TRBD1. The CDR3 runs 15 residues. V was pared by 7 bases and J by 5 bases, with 11 bases of the junction left unmatched. Germline lookup yields CDR1 LNHDA and CDR2 SQIVND (reference sequence). CDR3 loop: CASIPPRTGGNEQYF. The CDR3 region has the DNA TGTGCCAGTATCCCTCCGAGGACAGGGGGGAACGAGCAGTACTTC.

This chain links TRBV6-5 with TRBJ1-1, with 10 nucleotides matching TRBD1. Trimming cost V 7 bases and J 5 bases; bases outside gene matches: 4. The CDR3 has 13 residues. The V gene's germline CDR1 is MNHEY and CDR2 SVGAGI. The CDR3 DNA sequence: TGTGCCAGCACCGGGACAGGGGTTACTGAAGCTTTCTTT. Protein: CASTGTGVTEAFF.

This clone was seen a handful of times. This rearrangement joins TRBV30 to TRBJ2-7, with D perhaps matching TRBD2 (6 bases). V was shortened by 5 bases and J by 5 bases, with 13 bases between the two germline ends. The CDR3 totals 12 residues. Germline V lookup: CDR1 GTSNPN, CDR2 SVGIG (reference sequence). In DNA form, the CDR3 reads TGTGCCTGGGGGGCAGGGAGGAACGAGCAGTACTTC. Its protein product is CAWGAGRNEQYF.

The chain carries TRBV18 and TRBJ2-7, with TRBD1 identical over 7 bases. CDR1 is KGHSH, CDR2 LQKENI, per germline. This CDR3 is built from 14 residues. Trimming removed 2 bases from V and 6 bases from J; junction bases left unmatched: 7. The CDR3 DNA follows: TGTGCCAGCTCACCATCAGTGACAGGGTCCGAGCAGTACTTC. Its translation: CASSPSVTGSEQYF.

Details on this clone: One end of the junction fails to match germline, which may point to a read error. At the DNA level, this CDR3 is encoded by other sequences in the same sample as well. This CDR3 reads CSVDSSGGAGEQFF. The CDR3 bases are TGCAGCGTTGATTCCAGCGGGGGGGCCGGTGAGCAATTCTTC. The chain has TRBV29-1 and TRBJ2-1; 10 positions match TRBD2. In germline, CDR1 is SQVTM, CDR2 ANQGSEA. The CDR3 extends over 14 amino acids.

This clone was picked up one time. This rearrangement joins TRBV19 to TRBJ1-3; 11 bases are a match to TRBD1. CDR1 and CDR2 from the germline V gene are LNHDA and SQIVND (reference sequence). V dropped 6 bases and J dropped 3; count of bases not matched to a gene: 4. CDR3 size: 15 residues. CDR3 nucleotide sequence: TGTGCCAGTAGATCGGACAGGGGGCTTGGAAACACCATATATTTT. As protein: CASRSDRGLGNTIYF.

The J gene is TRBJ2-7, the V gene TRBV28, with D perhaps matching TRBD1 (5 bases). CDR3 size: 14 residues. The ends were cut back, 5 bases at V and 3 bases at J, with 14 bases in the middle. The V gene's germline CDR1 is MDHEN and CDR2 SYDVKM. CDR3 in DNA: TGTGCCAGCAGTCCTGGATTAGGGGACTACGAGCAGTACTTC. Its translation: CASSPGLGDYEQYF. Filled out from reference TRBV28 and TRBJ2-7, the complete variable domain reads DVKVTQSSRYLVKRTGEKVFLECVQDMDHENMFWYRQDPGLGLRLIYFSYDVKMKEKGDIPEGYSVSREKKERFSLILESASTNQTSMYLCASSPGLGDYEQYFGPGTRLTVT.

The CDR3 coding sequence is TGTGCCTGGAGTGTGGGGCGGGAGTGGGTGGAAGATACGCAGTATTTT. This encodes CAWSVGREWVEDTQYF. The chain is built from TRBV30 and TRBJ2-3; 7 bases match TRBD2. Germline CDR1 reads GTSNPN; CDR2 reads SVGIG (reference sequence). V shed 0 bases and J 5 bases; nucleotides not matched to a gene: 11. This CDR3 spans 16 amino acids.

The V and J genes are TRBV30 and TRBJ1-4; TRBD1 matches at 7 bases. The germline CDR1 and CDR2 sequences are GTSNPN and SVGIG (reference sequence). The ends lost 4 bases at V and 7 bases at J; junction bases unmatched: 9. The CDR3 runs to 14 residues. CDR3 region: CAWTLTGDGEKLFF. As DNA, the CDR3 is TGTGCCTGGACCTTAACAGGGGATGGTGAAAAACTGTTTTTT.

This clone was counted only a few times. The rearrangement links TRBV5-4 to TRBJ2-3; the D gene is possibly TRBD2 (7 bases). Germline loops: CDR1 SGHNT, CDR2 YYREEE (reference sequence). The CDR3 runs to 16 residues. Trimming cost V 0 bases and J 2 bases, with 13 bases left between them. CDR3 sequence reads: CASSLAIGGLTDTQYF. CDR3 nucleotide sequence: TGTGCCAGCAGCTTGGCCATCGGGGGGCTCACAGATACGCAGTATTTT.

The chain recombines TRBV4-2 with TRBJ2-7; D is possibly TRBD2 (5 bases). V dropped 0 bases and J dropped 1 base, with 16 bases sitting between them. This CDR3 contains 17 residues. Germline CDR1 and CDR2: LGHNA and YNFKEQ. Here the CDR3 reads CASSQEGLGDWSYEQYF. The CDR3 DNA reads as TGTGCCAGCAGCCAAGAAGGATTGGGAGATTGGTCCTACGAGCAGTACTTC.

V gene TRBV14 combines with J gene TRBJ2-5; D is unclear. The J call may be incorrect, as the DNA end agrees better with TRBJ2-7. CDR3 length: 14 amino acids. CDR1 and CDR2 (germline): SGHDN, FVKESK. CDR3 in amino acids: CASSQAERAYEQYF. The CDR3 DNA is TGTGCCAGCAGCCAGGCGGAGCGAGCCTACGAGCAGTACTTC.

The gene calls are TRBV11-2 and TRBJ2-5, with 12 positions matching TRBD2. Germline assignment: CDR1 SGHAT and CDR2 FQNNGV. The CDR3 totals 15 residues. V lost 2 bases and J lost 5; bases outside the gene matches: 3. In DNA form, the CDR3 reads TGTGCCAGCAGCTTACCACTAGCGGGAGGCGAGACCCAGTACTTC. Its protein is CASSLPLAGGETQYF.

This chain uses TRBV2 with TRBJ1-5, with 7 bases aligning to TRBD1. The CDR3 covers 13 residues. Germline assignment: CDR1 SNHLY and CDR2 FYNNEI. V shed 6 bases, J shed 3 bases, and the junction held 2 bases outside the gene matches. The CDR3 here is CASRTGNNQPQHF. CDR3 nucleotides: TGTGCCAGCAGGACAGGGAACAATCAGCCCCAGCATTTT.

Written as DNA, the CDR3 is TGTGCCAGCAGTTTATTACGTGAGGGTCGAGATACGCAGTATTTT. Its translation is CASSLLREGRDTQYF. The chain is built from TRBV28 and TRBJ2-3; TRBD2 might be the D (5 bases). Trimming removed 1 base at V and 5 bases at J, with 13 bases between. Germline loops: CDR1 MDHEN, CDR2 SYDVKM. The CDR3 has 15 amino acids.

The rearrangement uses TRBV13 and TRBJ2-5; possible D gene TRBD2, 5 bases. CDR3 length: 14 amino acids. V was cut by 3 bases and J by 4 bases, with 12 bases left in between. The germline CDR1 and CDR2 sequences are PRHDT and FYEKMQ (reference sequence). The CDR3 loop reads CASSFGRLTETQYF. The CDR3 nucleotides are TGTGCCAGCAGCTTCGGACGACTAACAGAGACCCAGTACTTC.

V gene TRBV5-1 combines with J gene TRBJ2-4; maybe TRBD1 (6 bases). CDR3 length: 14 residues. CDR1 SGHRS and CDR2 YFSETQ come from the germline V gene. V dropped 1 base and J dropped 8 bases, with 13 bases sitting between them. The DNA of the CDR3 is TGCGCCAGCAGCTTGTTTAAGGCAGGGGACATTCAGTACTTC. This encodes CASSLFKAGDIQYF.

This rearrangement joins TRBV18 to TRBJ2-1; TRBD2 matches 8 bases. Germline V gives CDR1 KGHSH, CDR2 LQKENI. CDR3 length: 17 amino acids. V dropped 3 bases and J dropped 13; count of bases not matched to a gene: 20. CDR3 protein: CASSPSIERECIFCQFF. CDR3 nucleotide sequence: TGTGCCAGCTCACCGAGCATTGAGCGGGAGTGCATATTCTGCCAGTTCTTC.

This clone was seen a handful of times. The chain couples TRBV5-1 to TRBJ1-4; D perhaps matches TRBD1 (6 bases). The V gene lost 0 bases and the J gene lost 0 bases, with 12 bases spanning the gap. CDR3 size: 17 residues. CDR1 is SGHRS and CDR2 is YFSETQ in the germline V gene. The CDR3 DNA sequence: TGCGCCAGCAGCTTGGGAGGGGGACCCGCAACTAATGAAAAACTGTTTTTT. Translating it yields CASSLGGGPATNEKLFF.